This TCR beta chain came from a study of T cell clonotyping in hematopoietic cell transplantation. Stated time point: recipient sample about 28 days before transplant, after cytoreduction. This table comes from immunoSEQ multiplex PCR, and its TCRdb copy is limited to in-frame clones, with some not included. The repertoire has some 16,000 clones, about 92% of them found once; the top ten carry 1.8%. Remarks on this clone: Its specificity is unknown.

The germline V gene encodes CDR1 SGDLS and CDR2 YYNGEE. The CDR3 totals 15 residues. V trimming: 2 bases; J trimming: 1 base; junction bases outside the gene matches: 2. Overall study results and limits: Without cell sorting, CD4 versus CD8 contributions remain unresolved. After transplant, recipient diversity fell while pathologically expanded clonotypes grew through day 180.

This chain uses TRBV9 with TRBJ2-3; 9 nucleotides align to TRBD2. Sequences were derived from peripheral blood mononuclear cells, sampled before stem cell transplant. This sequence originates from a man younger than 35 with biphenotypic leukemia. Some clones in this sample may be carry-over from other donors' samples. The CDR3 nucleotides are TGTGCCAGCAGCGTCTCTAGCGGGGGCACAGATACGCAGTATTTT. This gives the protein CASSVSSGGTDTQYF. Looking up the rest from reference TRBV9 and TRBJ2-3 gives the full variable domain: DSGVTQTPKHLITATGQRVTLRCSPRSGDLSVYWYQQSLDQGLQFLIQYYNGEERAKGNILERFSAQQFPDLHSELNLSSLELGDSALYFCASSVSSGGTDTQYFGPGTRLTVL.